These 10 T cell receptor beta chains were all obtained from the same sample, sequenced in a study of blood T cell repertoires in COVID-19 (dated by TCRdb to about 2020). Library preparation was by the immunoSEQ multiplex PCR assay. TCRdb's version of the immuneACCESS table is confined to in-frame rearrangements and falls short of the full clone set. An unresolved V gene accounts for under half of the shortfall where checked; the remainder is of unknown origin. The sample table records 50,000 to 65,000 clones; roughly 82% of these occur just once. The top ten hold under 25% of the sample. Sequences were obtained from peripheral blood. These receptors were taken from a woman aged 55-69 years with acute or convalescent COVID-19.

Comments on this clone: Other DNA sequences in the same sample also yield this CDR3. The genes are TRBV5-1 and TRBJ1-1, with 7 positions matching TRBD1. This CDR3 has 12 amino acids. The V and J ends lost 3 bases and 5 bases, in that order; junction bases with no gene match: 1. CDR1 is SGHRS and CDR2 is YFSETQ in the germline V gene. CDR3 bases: TGCGCCAGCAGCTCACAGGGGACTGAAGCTTTCTTT. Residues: CASSSQGTEAFF.

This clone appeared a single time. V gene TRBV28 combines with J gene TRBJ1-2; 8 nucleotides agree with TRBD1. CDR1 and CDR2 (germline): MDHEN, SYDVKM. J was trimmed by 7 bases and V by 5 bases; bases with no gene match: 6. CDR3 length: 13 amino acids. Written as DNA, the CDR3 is TGTGCCAGCAGTCCGGACAGGGTCGGTGGCTACACCTTC. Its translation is CASSPDRVGGYTF.

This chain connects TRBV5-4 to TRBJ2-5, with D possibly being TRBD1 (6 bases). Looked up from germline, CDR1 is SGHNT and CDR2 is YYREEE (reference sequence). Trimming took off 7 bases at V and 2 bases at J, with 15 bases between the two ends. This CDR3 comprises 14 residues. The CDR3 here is CASAPKGGQETQYF. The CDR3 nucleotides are TGTGCCAGCGCCCCAAAAGGGGGACAAGAGACCCAGTACTTC.

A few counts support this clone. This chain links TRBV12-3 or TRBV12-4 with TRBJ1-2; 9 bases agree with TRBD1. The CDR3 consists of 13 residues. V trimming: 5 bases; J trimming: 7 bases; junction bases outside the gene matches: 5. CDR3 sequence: CASSMDRGGGYTF. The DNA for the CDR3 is TGTGCCAGCAGTATGGACAGGGGAGGTGGCTACACCTTC.

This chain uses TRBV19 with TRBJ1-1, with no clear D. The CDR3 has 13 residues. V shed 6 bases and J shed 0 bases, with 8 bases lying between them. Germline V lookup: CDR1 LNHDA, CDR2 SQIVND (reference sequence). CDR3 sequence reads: CASSTSLNTEAFF. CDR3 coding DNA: TGTGCCAGTAGCACTAGCTTGAACACTGAAGCTTTCTTT.

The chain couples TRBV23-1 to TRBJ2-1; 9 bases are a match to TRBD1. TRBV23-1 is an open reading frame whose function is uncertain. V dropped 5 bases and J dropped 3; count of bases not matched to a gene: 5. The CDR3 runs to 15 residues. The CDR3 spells CASSNPGQGYNEQFF. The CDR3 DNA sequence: TGCGCCAGCAGTAACCCGGGACAGGGCTACAATGAGCAGTTCTTC.

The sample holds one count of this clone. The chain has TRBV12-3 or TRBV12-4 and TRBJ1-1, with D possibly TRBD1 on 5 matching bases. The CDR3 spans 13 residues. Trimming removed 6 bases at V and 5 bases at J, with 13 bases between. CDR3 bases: TGTGCCAGCAGCCCCCCGGGGGGTACTGAAGCTTTCTTT. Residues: CASSPPGGTEAFF.

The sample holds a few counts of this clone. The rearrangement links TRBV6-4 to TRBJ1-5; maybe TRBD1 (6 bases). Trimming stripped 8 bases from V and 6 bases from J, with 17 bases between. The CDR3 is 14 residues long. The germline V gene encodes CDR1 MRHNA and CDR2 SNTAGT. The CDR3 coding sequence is TGTGCCAGCGCCCCGGAGGGGGGGAGTCAGCCCCAGCATTTT. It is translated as CASAPEGGSQPQHF.

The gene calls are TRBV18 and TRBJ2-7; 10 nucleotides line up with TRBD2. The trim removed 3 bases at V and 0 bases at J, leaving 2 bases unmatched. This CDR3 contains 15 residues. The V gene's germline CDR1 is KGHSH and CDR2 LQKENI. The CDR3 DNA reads TGTGCCAGCTCACCGCGGACTAGCGGCTCCTACGAGCAGTACTTC. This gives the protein CASSPRTSGSYEQYF.

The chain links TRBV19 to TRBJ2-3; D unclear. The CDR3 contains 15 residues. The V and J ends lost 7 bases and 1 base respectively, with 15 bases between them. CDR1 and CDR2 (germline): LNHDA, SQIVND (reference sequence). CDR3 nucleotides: TGTGCCAGTACCCCGGGTGGCGGAGGCACAGATACGCAGTATTTT. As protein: CASTPGGGGTDTQYF. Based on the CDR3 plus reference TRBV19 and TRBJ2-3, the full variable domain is DGGITQSPKYLFRKEGQNVTLSCEQNLNHDAMYWYRQDPGQGLRLIYYSQIVNDFQKGDIAEGYSVSREKKESFPLTVTSAQKNPTAFYLCASTPGGGGTDTQYFGPGTRLTVL.